The present TCR beta chain was sequenced within a study of beta chain features in type 1 diabetes. Whole-study context: Taken together, all samples contributed 107,917,701 examined sorted cells.

This clone was seen more than once but under ten times. The CDR3 covers 13 residues. With 3 bases removed from V and 3 bases from J, the gap between germline ends came to 8 bases. Per the germline V gene, CDR1 is LNHDA and CDR2 is SQIVND (reference sequence). Expressed TCRB transcripts were sequenced because the isolated RNA had all been reverse transcribed beforehand. About 4 million reads per sample were averaged for naive, central memory and regulatory samples. TCRdb's table, derived via immunoSEQ multiplex PCR, lists solely in-frame clones and lacks some. The data hold fewer than 650,000 clones, with roughly 16% observed a single time.

This TCR derives from a man between 18 and 29 years old in good health. Sequenced sample: naive CD4+ T cells from blood. This sequence joins TRBV19 and TRBJ2-5, with a possible D match to TRBD1 (5 bases). The DNA of the CDR3 is TGTGCCAGTAGTATTGGCAGGGAAGAGACCCAGTACTTC. Translating it yields CASSIGREETQYF.